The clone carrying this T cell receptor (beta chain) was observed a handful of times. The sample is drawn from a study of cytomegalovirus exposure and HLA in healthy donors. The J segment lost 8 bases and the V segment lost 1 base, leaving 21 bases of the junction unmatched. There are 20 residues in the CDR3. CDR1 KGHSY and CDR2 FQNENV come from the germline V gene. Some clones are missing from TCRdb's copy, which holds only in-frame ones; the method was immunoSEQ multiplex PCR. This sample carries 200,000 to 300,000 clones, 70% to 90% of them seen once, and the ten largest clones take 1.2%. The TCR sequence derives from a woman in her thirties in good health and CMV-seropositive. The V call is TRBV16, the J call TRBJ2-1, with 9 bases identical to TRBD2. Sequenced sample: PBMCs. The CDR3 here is CASSQWGVLRGRAARDEQFF. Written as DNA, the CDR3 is TGTGCCAGCAGCCAATGGGGTGTATTGCGCGGGAGGGCCGCCCGAGATGAGCAGTTCTTC. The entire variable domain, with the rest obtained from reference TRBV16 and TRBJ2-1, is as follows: GEEVAQTPKHLVRGEGQKAKLYCAPIKGHSYVFWYQQVLKNEFKFLISFQNENVFDETGMPKERFSAKCLPNSPCSLEIQATKLEDSAVYFCASSQWGVLRGRAARDEQFFGPGTRLTVL.